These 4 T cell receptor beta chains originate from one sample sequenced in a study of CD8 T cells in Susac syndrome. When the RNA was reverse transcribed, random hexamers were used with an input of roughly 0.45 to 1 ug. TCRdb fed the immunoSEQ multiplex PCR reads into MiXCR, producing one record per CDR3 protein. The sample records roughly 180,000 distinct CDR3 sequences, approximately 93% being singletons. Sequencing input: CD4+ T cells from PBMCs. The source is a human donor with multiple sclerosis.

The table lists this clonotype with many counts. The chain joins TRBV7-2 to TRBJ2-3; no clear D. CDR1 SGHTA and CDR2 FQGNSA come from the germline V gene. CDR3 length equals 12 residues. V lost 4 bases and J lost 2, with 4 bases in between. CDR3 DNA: TGTGCCAGCAGCTCCTTCACAGATACGCAGTATTTT. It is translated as CASSSFTDTQYF. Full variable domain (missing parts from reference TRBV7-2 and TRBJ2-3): GAGVSQSPSNKVTEKGKDVELRCDPISGHTALYWYRQSLGQGLEFLIYFQGNSAPDKSGLPSDRFSAERTGGSVSTLTIQRTQQEDSAVYLCASSSFTDTQYFGPGTRLTVL.

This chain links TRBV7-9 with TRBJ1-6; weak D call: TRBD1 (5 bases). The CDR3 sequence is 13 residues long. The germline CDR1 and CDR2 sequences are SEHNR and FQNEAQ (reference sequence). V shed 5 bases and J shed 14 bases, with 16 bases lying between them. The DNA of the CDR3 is TGTGCCAGCAGCCGAGGCTCGGGAGGGGCCCTCCACTTT. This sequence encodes CASSRGSGGALHF. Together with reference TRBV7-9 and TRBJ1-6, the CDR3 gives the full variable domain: DTGVSQNPRHKITKRGQNVTFRCDPISEHNRLYWYRQTLGQGPEFLTYFQNEAQLEKSRLLSDRFSAERPKGSFSTLEIQRTEQGDSAMYLCASSRGSGGALHFGNGTRLTVT.

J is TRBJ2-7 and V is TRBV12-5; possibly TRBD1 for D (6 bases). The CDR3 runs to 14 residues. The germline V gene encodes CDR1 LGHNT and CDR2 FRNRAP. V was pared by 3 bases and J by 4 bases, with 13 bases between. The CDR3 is CASGLQGGMYEQYF. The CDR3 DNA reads TGTGCTAGTGGTTTACAGGGTGGGATGTACGAGCAGTACTTC.

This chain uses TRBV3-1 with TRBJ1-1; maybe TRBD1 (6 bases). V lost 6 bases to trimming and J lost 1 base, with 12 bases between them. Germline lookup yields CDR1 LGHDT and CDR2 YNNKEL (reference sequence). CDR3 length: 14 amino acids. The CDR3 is CASSPGDRNTEAFF. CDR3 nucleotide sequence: TGTGCCAGCAGTCCAGGGGACCGGAACACTGAAGCTTTCTTT.